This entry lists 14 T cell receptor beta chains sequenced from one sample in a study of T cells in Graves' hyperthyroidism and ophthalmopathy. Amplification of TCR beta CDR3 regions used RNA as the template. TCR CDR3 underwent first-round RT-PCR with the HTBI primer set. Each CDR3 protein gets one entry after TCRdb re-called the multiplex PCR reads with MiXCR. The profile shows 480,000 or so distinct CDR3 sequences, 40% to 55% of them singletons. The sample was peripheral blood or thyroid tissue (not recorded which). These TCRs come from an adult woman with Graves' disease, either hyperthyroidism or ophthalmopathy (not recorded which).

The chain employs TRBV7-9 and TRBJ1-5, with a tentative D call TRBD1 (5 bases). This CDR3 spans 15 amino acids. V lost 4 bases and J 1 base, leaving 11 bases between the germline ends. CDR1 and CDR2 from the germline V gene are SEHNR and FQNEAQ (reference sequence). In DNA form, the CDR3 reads TGTGCCAGCAGCTCGGCAGGGATGAGCAATCAGCCCCAGCATTTT. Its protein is CASSSAGMSNQPQHF. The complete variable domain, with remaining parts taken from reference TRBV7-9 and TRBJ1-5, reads DTGVSQNPRHKITKRGQNVTFRCDPISEHNRLYWYRQTLGQGPEFLTYFQNEAQLEKSRLLSDRFSAERPKGSFSTLEIQRTEQGDSAMYLCASSSAGMSNQPQHFGDGTRLSIL.

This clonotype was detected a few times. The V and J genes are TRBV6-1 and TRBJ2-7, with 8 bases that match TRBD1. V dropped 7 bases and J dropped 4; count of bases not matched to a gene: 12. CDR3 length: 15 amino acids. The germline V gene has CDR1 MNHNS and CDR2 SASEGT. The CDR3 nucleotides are TGTGCCAGCACCGGGCAGGGGGCGCGGGTATACGAGCAGTACTTC. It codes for CASTGQGARVYEQYF.

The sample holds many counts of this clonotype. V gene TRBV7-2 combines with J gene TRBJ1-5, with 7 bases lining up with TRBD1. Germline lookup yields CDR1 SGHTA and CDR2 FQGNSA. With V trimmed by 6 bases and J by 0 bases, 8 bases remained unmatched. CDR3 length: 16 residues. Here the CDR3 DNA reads TGTGCCAGCAGACCTAACAGGGGACTTAGCAATCAGCCCCAGCATTTT. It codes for CASRPNRGLSNQPQHF.

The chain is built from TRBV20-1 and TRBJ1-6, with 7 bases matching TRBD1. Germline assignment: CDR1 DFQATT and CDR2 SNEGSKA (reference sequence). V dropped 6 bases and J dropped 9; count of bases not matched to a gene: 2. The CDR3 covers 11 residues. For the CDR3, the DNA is TGCAGTGCCAACAGGGGTTCACCCCTCCACTTT. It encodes CSANRGSPLHF.

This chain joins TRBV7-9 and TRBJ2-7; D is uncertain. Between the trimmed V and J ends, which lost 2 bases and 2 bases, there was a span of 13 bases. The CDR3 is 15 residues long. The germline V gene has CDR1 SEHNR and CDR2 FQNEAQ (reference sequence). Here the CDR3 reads CASSLRPGLAYEQYF. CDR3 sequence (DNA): TGTGCCAGCAGCTTACGGCCCGGGCTCGCCTACGAGCAGTACTTC.

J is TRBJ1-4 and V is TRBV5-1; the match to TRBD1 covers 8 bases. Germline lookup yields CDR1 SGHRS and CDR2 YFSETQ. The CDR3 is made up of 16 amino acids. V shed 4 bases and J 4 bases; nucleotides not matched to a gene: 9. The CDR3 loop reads CASSPAGTGYNEKLFF. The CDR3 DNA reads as TGCGCCAGCAGCCCCGCCGGGACAGGATATAATGAAAAACTGTTTTTT.

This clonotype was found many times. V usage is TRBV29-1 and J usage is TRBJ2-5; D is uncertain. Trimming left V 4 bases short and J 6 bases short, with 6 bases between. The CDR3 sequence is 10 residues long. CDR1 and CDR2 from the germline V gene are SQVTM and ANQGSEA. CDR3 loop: CSVAEKTQYF. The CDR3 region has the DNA TGCAGCGTTGCTGAGAAGACCCAGTACTTC.

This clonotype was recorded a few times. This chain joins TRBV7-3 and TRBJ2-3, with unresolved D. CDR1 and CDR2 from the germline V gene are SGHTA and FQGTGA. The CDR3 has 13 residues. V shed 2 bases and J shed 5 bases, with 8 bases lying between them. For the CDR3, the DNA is TGTGCCAGCAGCTTATATTCAGAAGATACGCAGTATTTT. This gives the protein CASSLYSEDTQYF.

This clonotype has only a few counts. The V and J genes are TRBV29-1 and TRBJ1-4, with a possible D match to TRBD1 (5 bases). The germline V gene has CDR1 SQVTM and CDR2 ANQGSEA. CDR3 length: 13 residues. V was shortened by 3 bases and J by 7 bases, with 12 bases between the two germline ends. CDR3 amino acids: CSVEAGYSEKLFF. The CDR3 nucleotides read TGCAGCGTTGAGGCAGGGTATAGTGAAAAACTGTTTTTT.

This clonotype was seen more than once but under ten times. The CDR3 sequence is CASSPRGRSSYNEQFF. The CDR3 nucleotides are TGTGCCAGCAGCCCAAGGGGGCGAAGCTCCTACAATGAGCAGTTCTTC. The chain couples TRBV6-5 to TRBJ2-1; 7 nucleotides agree with TRBD1. Germline-derived CDR1 and CDR2 are MNHEY and SVGAGI. There are 16 residues in the CDR3. Losses at the gene ends were 6 bases for V and 0 bases for J; bases not matched to a gene: 8.

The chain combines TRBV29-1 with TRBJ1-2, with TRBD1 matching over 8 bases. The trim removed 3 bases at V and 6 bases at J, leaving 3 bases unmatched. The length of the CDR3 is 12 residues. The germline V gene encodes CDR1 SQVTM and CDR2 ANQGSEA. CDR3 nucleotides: TGCAGCGTTGATTCAGGGGGCAATGGCTACACCTTC. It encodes CSVDSGGNGYTF. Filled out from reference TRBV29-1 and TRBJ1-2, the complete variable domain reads SAVISQKPSRDICQRGTSLTIQCQVDSQVTMMFWYRQQPGQSLTLIATANQGSEATYESGFVIDKFPISRPNLTFSTLTVSNMSPEDSSIYLCSVDSGGNGYTFGSGTRLTVV.

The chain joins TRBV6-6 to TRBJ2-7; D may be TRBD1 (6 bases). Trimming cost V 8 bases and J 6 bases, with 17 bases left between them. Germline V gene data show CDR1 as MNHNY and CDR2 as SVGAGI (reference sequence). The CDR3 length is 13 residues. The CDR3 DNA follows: TGTGCCAGCGGACCCTTCGGACAGACCGAGCAGTACTTC. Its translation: CASGPFGQTEQYF.

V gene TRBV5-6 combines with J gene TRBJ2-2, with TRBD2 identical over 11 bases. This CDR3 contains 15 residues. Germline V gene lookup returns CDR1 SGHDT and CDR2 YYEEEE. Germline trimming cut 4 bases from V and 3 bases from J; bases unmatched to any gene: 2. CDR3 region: CASSVGLADTGELFF. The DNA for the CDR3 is TGTGCCAGCAGCGTGGGACTAGCGGACACCGGGGAGCTGTTTTTT.

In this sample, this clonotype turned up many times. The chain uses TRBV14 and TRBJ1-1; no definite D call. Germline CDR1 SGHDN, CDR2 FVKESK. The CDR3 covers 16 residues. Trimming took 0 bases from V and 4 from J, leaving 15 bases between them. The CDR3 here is CASSQDYGRVGTEAFF. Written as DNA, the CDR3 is TGTGCCAGCAGCCAAGATTATGGAAGGGTGGGCACTGAAGCTTTCTTT.